Below are 4 T cell receptor beta chains sequenced from a single sample in a study of beta chain features in type 1 diabetes. All of the isolated RNA was reverse transcribed, so expressed TCRB transcripts were sequenced. Assay used: immunoSEQ multiplex PCR; TCRdb lists only in-frame clones, some missing. The sample consists of hundreds of thousands of clones, less than 15% of them appearing once. The sequenced sample was central memory CD4+ T cells from blood. These receptor sequences come from a young man in good health.

This clone was counted at least ten times. The V gene is TRBV4-3, the J gene TRBJ2-1, with TRBD2 identical over 10 bases. Trimming removed 0 bases from V and 5 bases from J; junction bases left unmatched: 4. This CDR3 comprises 16 residues. Per the germline V gene, CDR1 is LGHNA and CDR2 is YSLEER. CDR3 coding DNA: TGCGCCAGCAGCCAAGACCTAGCGGGAGTCCACAATGAGCAGTTCTTC. This translates into CASSQDLAGVHNEQFF.

This clone was detected only a few times. The chain uses TRBV19 and TRBJ2-3; tentative D call: TRBD2 (5 bases). The germline V and J ends were trimmed by 4 bases and 6 bases, with 14 bases remaining between them. Germline assignment: CDR1 LNHDA and CDR2 SQIVND (reference sequence). The CDR3 contains 14 residues. CDR3 sequence (DNA): TGTGCCAGTAGTAGTGGGCCGGGATGGGATACGCAGTATTTT. Translation gives CASSSGPGWDTQYF.

About this clone: This sample also contains other DNA sequences that code for the same CDR3. The chain links TRBV7-9 to TRBJ1-1; D ambiguous. CDR3 length: 12 residues. The V and J ends lost 1 base and 6 bases respectively, with 6 bases between them. From germline, CDR1 is SEHNR and CDR2 FQNEAQ (reference sequence). CDR3 sequence reads: CASSLVGAEAFF. Written as DNA, the CDR3 is TGTGCCAGCAGCTTAGTCGGGGCTGAAGCTTTCTTT.

In this sample, this clone turned up a few times. This chain joins TRBV28 and TRBJ2-1; 9 bases fit TRBD2. The V gene's germline CDR1 is MDHEN and CDR2 SYDVKM. The CDR3 sequence is 14 residues long. V was pared by 2 bases and J by 6 bases, with 2 bases of the junction left unmatched. CDR3 in amino acids: CASSLSGGPNEQFF. The CDR3 DNA reads TGTGCCAGCAGTTTAAGCGGGGGGCCCAATGAGCAGTTCTTC. Using reference TRBV28 and TRBJ2-1 for the parts outside the CDR3, the full variable domain is DVKVTQSSRYLVKRTGEKVFLECVQDMDHENMFWYRQDPGLGLRLIYFSYDVKMKEKGDIPEGYSVSREKKERFSLILESASTNQTSMYLCASSLSGGPNEQFFGPGTRLTVL.